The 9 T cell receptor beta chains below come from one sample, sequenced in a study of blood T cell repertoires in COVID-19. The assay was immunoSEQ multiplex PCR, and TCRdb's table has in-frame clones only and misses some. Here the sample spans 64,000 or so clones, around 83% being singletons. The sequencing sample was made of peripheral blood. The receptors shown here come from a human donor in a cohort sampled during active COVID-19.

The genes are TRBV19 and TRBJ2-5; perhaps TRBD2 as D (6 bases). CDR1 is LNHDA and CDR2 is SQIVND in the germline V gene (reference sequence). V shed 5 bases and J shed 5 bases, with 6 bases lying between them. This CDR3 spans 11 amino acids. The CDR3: CASSGGETQYF. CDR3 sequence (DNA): TGTGCCAGTAGTGGAGGGGAGACCCAGTACTTC.

CDR3 in DNA: TGTGCCAGCAGAGGGGACAGGGGGGGGAACACTGAAGCTTTCTTT. Protein: CASRGDRGGNTEAFF. V gene TRBV2 combines with J gene TRBJ1-1, with TRBD1 matching 11 bases. In germline, CDR1 is SNHLY, CDR2 FYNNEI. J gave up 1 base and V 6 bases, and 4 bases lay outside the gene matches. The CDR3 has 15 residues.

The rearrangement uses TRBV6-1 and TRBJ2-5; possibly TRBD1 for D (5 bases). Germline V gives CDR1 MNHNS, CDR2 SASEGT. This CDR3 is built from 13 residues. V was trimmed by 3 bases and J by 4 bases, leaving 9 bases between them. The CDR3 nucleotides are TGTGCCAGCAGTGATGTAGGGGTAGAGACCCAGTACTTC. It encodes CASSDVGVETQYF.

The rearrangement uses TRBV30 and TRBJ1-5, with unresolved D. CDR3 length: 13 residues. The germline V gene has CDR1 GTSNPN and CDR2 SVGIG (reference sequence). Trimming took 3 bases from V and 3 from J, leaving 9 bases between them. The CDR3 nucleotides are TGTGCCTGGAGGCAGTCCACCAATCAGCCCCAGCATTTT. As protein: CAWRQSTNQPQHF.

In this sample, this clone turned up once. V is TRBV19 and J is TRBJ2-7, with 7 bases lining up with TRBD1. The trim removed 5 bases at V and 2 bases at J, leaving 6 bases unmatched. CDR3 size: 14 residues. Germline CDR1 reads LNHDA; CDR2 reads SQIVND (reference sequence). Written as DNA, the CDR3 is TGTGCCAGTAGTGACACAGGGGCCACCTACGAGCAGTACTTC. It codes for CASSDTGATYEQYF. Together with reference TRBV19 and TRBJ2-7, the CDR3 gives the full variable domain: DGGITQSPKYLFRKEGQNVTLSCEQNLNHDAMYWYRQDPGQGLRLIYYSQIVNDFQKGDIAEGYSVSREKKESFPLTVTSAQKNPTAFYLCASSDTGATYEQYFGPGTRLTVT.

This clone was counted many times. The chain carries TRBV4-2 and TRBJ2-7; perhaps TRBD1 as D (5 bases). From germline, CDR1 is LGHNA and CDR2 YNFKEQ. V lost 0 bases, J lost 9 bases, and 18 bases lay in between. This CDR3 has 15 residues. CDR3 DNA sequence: TGTGCCAGCAGCCAAGAACAGGCCGCCGGCGGTGGGCAGTACTTC. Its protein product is CASSQEQAAGGGQYF.

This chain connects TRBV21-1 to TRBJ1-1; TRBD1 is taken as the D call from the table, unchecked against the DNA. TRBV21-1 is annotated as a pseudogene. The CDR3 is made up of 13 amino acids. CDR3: CDPRWGVYTEAFF. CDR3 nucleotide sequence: TGTGACCCACGTTGGGGCGTTTACACTGAAGCTTTCTTT.

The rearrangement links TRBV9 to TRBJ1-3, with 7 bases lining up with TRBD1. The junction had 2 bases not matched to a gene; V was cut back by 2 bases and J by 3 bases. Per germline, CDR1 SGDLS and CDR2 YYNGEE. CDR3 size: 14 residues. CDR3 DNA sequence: TGTGCCAGCAGCGTGGGACAGAGTGGAAACACCATATATTTT. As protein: CASSVGQSGNTIYF.

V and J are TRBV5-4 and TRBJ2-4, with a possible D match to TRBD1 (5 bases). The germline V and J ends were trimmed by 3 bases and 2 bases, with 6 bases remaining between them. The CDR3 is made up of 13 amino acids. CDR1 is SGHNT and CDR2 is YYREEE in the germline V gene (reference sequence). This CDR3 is CASSSGSKNIQYF. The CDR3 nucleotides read TGTGCCAGCAGCTCAGGGTCCAAAAACATTCAGTACTTC.